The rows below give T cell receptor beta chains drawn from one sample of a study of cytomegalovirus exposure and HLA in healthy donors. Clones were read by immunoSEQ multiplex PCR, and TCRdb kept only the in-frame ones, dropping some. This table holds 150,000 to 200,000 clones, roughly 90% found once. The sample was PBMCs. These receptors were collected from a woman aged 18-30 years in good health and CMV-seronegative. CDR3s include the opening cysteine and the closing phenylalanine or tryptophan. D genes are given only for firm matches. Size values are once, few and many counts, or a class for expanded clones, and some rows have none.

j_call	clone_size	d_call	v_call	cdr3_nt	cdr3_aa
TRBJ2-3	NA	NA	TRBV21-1	TGTGCCAGCAGCAAAGAGTCTAGCGGGGTCCTATATAGCACAGATACGCAGTATTTT	CASSKESSGVLYSTDTQYF
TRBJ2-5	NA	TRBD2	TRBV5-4	TGTGCCAGCAGCTTGGGGGGCGGGAGTCCCCAAGAGACCCAGTACTTC	CASSLGGGSPQETQYF
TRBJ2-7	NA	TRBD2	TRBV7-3	TGTGCCAGCAGCTTAGGAGGACTAGCGGGAGTGCGCGAGCAGTACTTC	CASSLGGLAGVREQYF
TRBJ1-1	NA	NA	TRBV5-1	TGCGCCAGCAGCCCGGGATTGTTGGGGAACACTGAAGCTTTCTTT	CASSPGLLGNTEAFF
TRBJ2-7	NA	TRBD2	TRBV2	TGTGCCAGCAGTTTACTAGCGGGAGGGCCGTACGAGCAGTACTTC	CASSLLAGGPYEQYF
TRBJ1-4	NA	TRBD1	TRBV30	TGTGCCTGTGGGATCGGACAGGCGTCGGAAAAACTGTTTTTT	CACGIGQASEKLFF
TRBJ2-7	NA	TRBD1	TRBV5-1	TGCGCCAGCAGCTTGGGACAGGGGGGGATAGAGCAGTACTTC	CASSLGQGGIEQYF
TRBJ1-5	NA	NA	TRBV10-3	TGTGCCATCAGGTCGGAGATTGATAGCAATCAGCCCCAGCATTTT	CAIRSEIDSNQPQHF
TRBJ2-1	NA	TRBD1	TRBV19	TGTGCCAGTAACCAAGCGGGACAGGGGACCTACAATGAGCAGTTCTTC	CASNQAGQGTYNEQFF
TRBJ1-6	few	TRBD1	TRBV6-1	TGTGCCAGCAGTGACTTGACAGGGGGGAATTCACCCCTCCACTTT	CASSDLTGGNSPLHF
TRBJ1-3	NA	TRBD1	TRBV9	TGTGCCAGCAGCGCGGGACAGGGGGCGCGAGTAGGAAACACCATATATTTT	CASSAGQGARVGNTIYF
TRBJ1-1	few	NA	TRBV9	TGTGCCAGCAGCGTCGAAGGGGGACGAGCTGAAGCTTTCTTT	CASSVEGGRAEAFF
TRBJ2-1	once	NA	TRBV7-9	TGTGCCAGCAGCCCCAATCGAGATGAGCAGTTCTTC	CASSPNRDEQFF
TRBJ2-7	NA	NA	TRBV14	TGTGCCAGCAGTTATCACTCGAGCGGAATCTCCTACGAGCAGTACTTC	CASSYHSSGISYEQYF
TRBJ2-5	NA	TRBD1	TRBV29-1	TGCAGCGTACAGGGACAGGGGACAGAGACCCAGTACTTC	CSVQGQGTETQYF
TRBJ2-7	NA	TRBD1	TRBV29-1	TGCAGCGTTGTAGATCGGGACAGCTCCTACGAGCAGTACTTC	CSVVDRDSSYEQYF
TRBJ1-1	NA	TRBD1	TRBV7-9	TGTGCCAGCAGCTTATCCAGGGGGCCTATGAACACTGAAGCTTTCTTT	CASSLSRGPMNTEAFF
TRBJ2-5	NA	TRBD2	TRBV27	TGTGCCGCTCGACTAGCGGGAGGGCGGGAGACCCAGTACTTC	CAARLAGGRETQYF
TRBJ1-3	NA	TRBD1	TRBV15	TGTGCCACCAAGACAGGGGGGATCTCTGGAAACACCATATATTTT	CATKTGGISGNTIYF
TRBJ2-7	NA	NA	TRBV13	TGTGCCAGCAGCTACGACAGTGGGGCCGAGCAGTACTTC	CASSYDSGAEQYF
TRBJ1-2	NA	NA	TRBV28	TGTGCCAGCAGTTCCCAGGGCCACTATGGCTACACCTTC	CASSSQGHYGYTF
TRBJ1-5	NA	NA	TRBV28	TGTGCCAGCAGTTTAGGGACATCCTCGCCCTCCAACCCCAATCAGCCCCAGCATTTT	CASSLGTSSPSNPNQPQHF
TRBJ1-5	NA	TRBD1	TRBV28	TGTGCCAGCCGACAGGGTTTGAGCAATCAGCCCCAGCATTTT	CASRQGLSNQPQHF
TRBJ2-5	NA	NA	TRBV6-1	TGTGCCAGCAGTGAAAAGCAGAGCAGGCAAGAGACCCAGTACTTC	CASSEKQSRQETQYF
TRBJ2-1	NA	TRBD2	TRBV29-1	TGCAGCTCGAGCGGGGGGCCCGACAATGAGCAGTTCTTC	CSSSGGPDNEQFF
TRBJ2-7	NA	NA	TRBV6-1	TGTGCCAGCAGTGAAGCGCAGGTCAGTGCCACCTACGAGCAGTACTTC	CASSEAQVSATYEQYF
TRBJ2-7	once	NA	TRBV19	TGTGCCAGTAGTATTCACATAGCGGAGGGGCCCTTCTCCTACGAGCAGTACTTC	CASSIHIAEGPFSYEQYF
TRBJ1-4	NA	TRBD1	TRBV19	TGTGCCAGTAGTTACGGACAGGGTGTTCCTAATGAAAAACTGTTTTTT	CASSYGQGVPNEKLFF
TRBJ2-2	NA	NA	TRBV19	TGTGCCAGTAGACTAGCAACGAGAAACACCGGGGAGCTGTTTTTT	CASRLATRNTGELFF
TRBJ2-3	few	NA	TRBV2	TGTGCCAGCAGTCGGGCAGAGCGGGATACGCAGTATTTT	CASSRAERDTQYF